These 15 T cell receptor beta chains originate from one sample sequenced in a study of cytomegalovirus exposure and HLA in healthy donors. The primer mix had 60 Vbeta and 13 Jbeta primers. TCRdb's copy holds only in-frame clones and misses some; the assay was immunoSEQ multiplex PCR. This table has around 72,000 clones, approximately 70% appearing once. Sequencing was carried out using PBMCs. The receptors derive from a man aged 35 to 55 in good health and CMV-seropositive.

The chain recombines TRBV7-9 with TRBJ1-2; 8 nucleotides line up with TRBD1. CDR1 is SEHNR and CDR2 is FQNEAQ in the germline V gene (reference sequence). CDR3 length equals 15 residues. V gave up 6 bases and J gave up 6 bases; unmatched junction bases: 12. CDR3 in amino acids: CASSSTDREFDGYTF. CDR3 sequence (DNA): TGTGCCAGCAGTTCTACGGACAGGGAATTTGATGGCTACACCTTC.

The chain employs TRBV4-1 and TRBJ1-2; D gene unclear. The V gene's germline CDR1 is MGHRA and CDR2 YSYEKL. The CDR3 is made up of 14 amino acids. Trimming took off 1 base at V and 2 bases at J, with 8 bases between the two ends. The CDR3 DNA follows: TGCGCCAGCAGCCAAGGCGGTGGGAACTATGGCTACACCTTC. As protein: CASSQGGGNYGYTF.

Only a few counts were recorded for this clone. The V gene is TRBV18, the J gene TRBJ2-3; 13 nucleotides agree with TRBD2. Germline V lookup: CDR1 KGHSH, CDR2 LQKENI. With V trimmed by 4 bases and J by 2 bases, 3 bases remained unmatched. The CDR3 extends over 16 amino acids. DNA for the CDR3: TGTGCCAGCTCACTAGGGACTAGCGGGGCCACAGATACGCAGTATTTT. This sequence encodes CASSLGTSGATDTQYF.

The V and J genes are TRBV19 and TRBJ2-7; a weak D match, TRBD2 (6 bases). Germline V lookup: CDR1 LNHDA, CDR2 SQIVND (reference sequence). There are 13 residues in the CDR3. Trimming pared 10 bases from V and 0 bases from J, leaving 13 bases between. The CDR3 loop is CATTSGHSYEQYF. In DNA, the CDR3 is TGTGCCACCACCAGCGGGCACTCCTACGAGCAGTACTTC.

The chain carries TRBV4-1 and TRBJ2-2; 7 positions agree with TRBD1. Germline V CDR1 and CDR2: MGHRA, YSYEKL. V lost 4 bases to trimming and J lost 5 bases; unmatched junction nucleotides: 10. The CDR3 spans 16 residues. CDR3 DNA sequence: TGCGCCAGCAGCCCCCTTCGGACAGGATCGACCGGGGAGCTGTTTTTT. Its translation is CASSPLRTGSTGELFF.

The sample holds a few counts of this clone. The CDR3 spells CASSPDRAQPQHF. CDR3 DNA: TGTGCCAGCAGCCCAGACAGGGCTCAGCCCCAGCATTTT. The rearrangement links TRBV27 to TRBJ1-5; TRBD1 agrees at 7 bases. The CDR3 sequence is 13 residues long. The germline V gene has CDR1 MNHEY and CDR2 SMNVEV (reference sequence). J gave up 6 bases and V 6 bases, and 5 bases lay outside the gene matches.

The J gene is TRBJ1-2, the V gene TRBV9, with 7 bases matching TRBD1. The V segment lost 0 bases and the J segment 3 bases; nucleotides outside the gene matches: 17. The CDR3 is 19 residues long. Per germline, CDR1 SGDLS and CDR2 YYNGEE. CDR3 bases: TGTGCCAGCAGCGTAGACGAGGGACAGAGGGGTTTAGAGGACTATGGCTACACCTTC. Encoded protein: CASSVDEGQRGLEDYGYTF.

Here the CDR3 DNA reads TGTGCCTGGAGGGGAGGGGGGGCCGTTCCCGAGCAGTTCTTC. Translated, it gives CAWRGGGAVPEQFF. The gene calls are TRBV30 and TRBJ2-1; a possible D gene is TRBD2 (7 bases). The V end lost 3 bases, the J end lost 10 bases, and 19 bases lay between the germline ends. This CDR3 is built from 14 residues. CDR1 is GTSNPN and CDR2 is SVGIG in the germline V gene (reference sequence).

This clone was detected a few times. The rearrangement uses TRBV28 and TRBJ2-7; TRBD1 aligns across 10 bases. This CDR3 has 15 amino acids. J lost 6 bases, V lost 5 bases, and 10 bases had no gene match. The V gene's germline CDR1 is MDHEN and CDR2 SYDVKM. CDR3 protein: CASSTTATGGVEQYF. The CDR3 DNA sequence: TGTGCCAGCAGTACGACCGCGACAGGGGGCGTCGAGCAGTACTTC. The full variable domain, its missing parts supplied by reference TRBV28 and TRBJ2-7, is DVKVTQSSRYLVKRTGEKVFLECVQDMDHENMFWYRQDPGLGLRLIYFSYDVKMKEKGDIPEGYSVSREKKERFSLILESASTNQTSMYLCASSTTATGGVEQYFGPGTRLTVT.

The V call is TRBV7-9, the J call TRBJ2-3, with TRBD1 identical over 9 bases. V trimming: 3 bases; J trimming: 1 base; junction bases outside the gene matches: 2. The CDR3 extends over 15 amino acids. Germline CDR1 and CDR2: SEHNR and FQNEAQ (reference sequence). The CDR3 loop is CASSLGQGGTDTQYF. CDR3 coding DNA: TGTGCCAGCAGCTTGGGACAGGGCGGCACAGATACGCAGTATTTT.

A few counts support this clone. The chain is built from TRBV6-1 and TRBJ1-6, with TRBD1 identical over 8 bases. The germline V gene encodes CDR1 MNHNS and CDR2 SASEGT. The V and J ends lost 11 bases and 7 bases, in that order; junction bases with no gene match: 4. This CDR3 is 12 amino acids long. CDR3 amino acids: CALGQGNSPLHF. The CDR3 DNA reads TGTGCCCTAGGACAGGGAAATTCACCCCTCCACTTT.

CDR3 DNA: TGCAGCGCGGCACAAGACAGGGGAGTACATGGCTACACCTTC. Protein: CSAAQDRGVHGYTF. This sequence joins TRBV29-1 and TRBJ1-2; TRBD1 aligns across 8 bases. The CDR3 totals 14 residues. J gave up 6 bases and V 7 bases, and 13 bases lay outside the gene matches. Per the germline V gene, CDR1 is SQVTM and CDR2 is ANQGSEA.

J is TRBJ2-1 and V is TRBV9; D perhaps matches TRBD2 (7 bases). Trimming cost V 3 bases and J 8 bases, with 15 bases left between them. The CDR3 loop spans 14 amino acids. Germline CDR1 SGDLS, CDR2 YYNGEE. The CDR3 loop reads CASSAGGGLYEQFF. CDR3 sequence (DNA): TGTGCCAGCAGCGCAGGCGGGGGCCTCTATGAGCAGTTCTTC.

The J gene is TRBJ1-4, the V gene TRBV14, with a weak D call TRBD1 (6 bases). Germline V lookup: CDR1 SGHDN, CDR2 FVKESK. V was shortened by 2 bases and J by 5 bases, with 15 bases between the two germline ends. This CDR3 contains 16 residues. In nucleotides, the CDR3 is TGTGCCAGCAGCCAAAGGGGGACGGGGAGAAATGAAAAACTGTTTTTT. Protein sequence: CASSQRGTGRNEKLFF.

The J gene is TRBJ2-2, the V gene TRBV6-5; 10 bases fit TRBD1. The J segment lost 6 bases and the V segment lost 4 bases, leaving 8 bases of the junction unmatched. The V gene's germline CDR1 is MNHEY and CDR2 SVGAGI. The CDR3 length is 16 residues. This chain's CDR3 is CASSLPRDRGPGELFF. In nucleotides, the CDR3 is TGTGCCAGCAGTTTGCCCCGGGACAGGGGACCCGGGGAGCTGTTTTTT.